This T cell receptor beta chain was identified in a study of CD8 T cells in ankylosing spondylitis. General observations from the study: There were earlier reports of some motif variants in reactive arthritis synovial fluid and blood. A TCR beta motif of eight or nine highly homologous variants seemed to mark ankylosing spondylitis blood.

Quantitative 5'-RACE with molecular barcodes generated TCR beta libraries. TCRdb reprocessed the 5' RACE reads with MiXCR, giving one entry per CDR3 protein. The table includes about 240,000 distinct CDR3 sequences, less than 10% detected once. Of note for this clonotype: Its matching antigen is unknown. It may be a read error: a sequence one base away is much more abundant.

Sequencing used blood, either unsorted or a sorted T cell fraction (not recorded which). This TCR was sampled from a male donor with ankylosing spondylitis or in good health (not recorded which).

In DNA form, the CDR3 reads TGTGCCAGTAGTATTCAGGGGGAGGTCACTGAAGCTTTCTTT. Translating gives CASSIQGEVTEAFF. The chain has TRBV19 and TRBJ1-1; 7 bases agree with TRBD1. V lost 3 bases, J lost 4 bases, and 5 bases stayed unmatched. Germline CDR1 is LNHDA and CDR2 is SQIVND (reference sequence). This CDR3 contains 14 residues. Full variable domain (rest looked up from reference TRBV19 and TRBJ1-1): DGGITQSPKYLFRKEGQNVTLSCEQNLNHDAMYWYRQDPGQGLRLIYYSQIVNDFQKGDIAEGYSVSREKKESFPLTVTSAQKNPTAFYLCASSIQGEVTEAFFGQGTRLTVV.